This T cell receptor (beta chain) was identified in a study of blood T cells in healthy people across ages. This clonotype was counted once. The antigen is not known. A sample-barcoded 5' primer and a J-beta primer mix were used in a second PCR of roughly 7 to 12 cycles. Every molecule of cDNA carried a tag from a template-switch adaptor with 12 random nucleotides. TCRdb analysed the 5' RACE reads with MiXCR anew, one entry per CDR3 protein. The sample contains 1.5 million to 2 million distinct CDR3 sequences, approximately 28% of which appear only once. The individuals who served as donors were healthy Caucasians living in Russia, aged about 6 to 100. Whole-study findings and limits: Naive CD4+ cells and diversity were both higher in long-lived donors than in aged donors.

The CDR3 is 13 amino acids. The junction had 5 bases not matched to a gene; V was cut back by 3 bases and J by 9 bases. The germline gives CDR1 SNHLY, CDR2 FYNNEI. Sequencing was performed on blood. This clonotype originated in a woman aged 25 to 45 in good health. The chain recombines TRBV2 with TRBJ1-2; 9 bases map to TRBD1. The CDR3 DNA follows: TGTGCCAGCAGTGATAGACAGGGGGTAAGCTACACCTTC. Its translation: CASSDRQGVSYTF.